This TCR beta chain was recorded in a study of T cell changes during pregnancy in multiple sclerosis (dated by TCRdb to between 2018 and 2020). Turning to the overall study: In women with multiple sclerosis, the researchers looked at how the T cell repertoire shifted as pregnancy progressed.

The library was produced with the immunoSEQ multiplex PCR assay. TCRdb took over this immuneACCESS table, retaining in-frame rearrangements with V and J assigned. Such tables are incomplete; in checked studies, under half of the missing clones stem from an unresolved V gene, and the remainder is unexplained. The sample contains about 60,000 clones, around 90% of them found a single time. The ten largest account for about 0.21% of the sample. Measured from the cysteine to the phenylalanine, the CDR3 is 15 residues long. Only the CDR3 region is kept as DNA, spanning 45 bases read in frame from base 1. Taken from the germline V gene, the CDR1 and CDR2 loops are LGHNA and YNFKEQ. The V and J ends are trimmed by 0 bases and 5 bases, leaving 12 bases between them. As regards this clone: Its antigen remains undetermined. No much larger clone is present one base from it, and per-base qualities are unavailable.

The chain is assembled from TRBV4-2 and TRBJ2-3, and perhaps TRBD2 as D gene, on 7 matching bases. The sequence was collected from a female donor with multiple sclerosis, enrolled in a pregnancy study. The source material was CD4+ T cells from peripheral blood mononuclear cells, sampled in the second trimester of pregnancy. In nucleotides, the sequence is TGTGCCAGCAGCCAAGAAGGGGGGGGAGTAGATACGCAGTATTTT. This codes for CASSQEGGGVDTQYF.